These 25 T cell receptor beta chains share one sample of origin, sequenced in a study of shared clonotypes between healthy human individuals. The protocol was immunoSEQ multiplex PCR, while the TCRdb copy is restricted to in-frame clones and leaves out a portion. The profile covers more than 2,000,000 clones, with around 94% appearing a single time and around 0.14% taken by the ten largest. Source material: naive CD4+ T cells sorted from blood. Subset: CD45RA+ positively selected. The receptors here all came from a man aged 18 to 29 in good health.

The chain has TRBV7-8 and TRBJ2-3; 12 bases agree with TRBD2. Germline lookup yields CDR1 SGHVS and CDR2 FQNEAQ. Unmatched junction bases numbered 10, after V lost 5 bases and J lost 4 bases. The CDR3 covers 17 residues. The CDR3 is CASSPTSGRSQSDTQYF. The CDR3 DNA sequence: TGTGCCAGCAGCCCGACTAGCGGGAGAAGCCAGTCAGATACGCAGTATTTT. Based on the CDR3 plus reference TRBV7-8 and TRBJ2-3, the full variable domain is GAGVSQSPRYKVAKRGQDVALRCDPISGHVSLFWYQQALGQGPEFLTYFQNEAQLDKSGLPSDRFFAERPEGSVSTLKIQRTQQEDSAVYLCASSPTSGRSQSDTQYFGPGTRLTVL.

V gene TRBV4-1 combines with J gene TRBJ2-3; 10 bases are a match to TRBD2. J was trimmed by 3 bases and V by 3 bases; bases with no gene match: 12. Germline V gene data show CDR1 as MGHRA and CDR2 as YSYEKL. This CDR3 has 18 amino acids. DNA of the CDR3: TGCGCCAGCAGCCAGTCGATACTCGCTAGCGGGAGAACAGATACGCAGTATTTT. It encodes CASSQSILASGRTDTQYF.

This chain uses TRBV2 with TRBJ1-3, with D possibly matching TRBD1 (5 bases). From germline, CDR1 is SNHLY and CDR2 FYNNEI. V lost 1 base and J 5 bases, leaving 15 bases between the germline ends. The CDR3 runs 16 residues. CDR3 in amino acids: CASSEGTSLARNTIYF. In DNA form, the CDR3 reads TGTGCCAGCAGTGAAGGGACAAGTCTGGCTAGAAACACCATATATTTT.

The genes are TRBV4-2 and TRBJ2-7, with D uncertain. Trimming removed 0 bases at V and 5 bases at J, with 14 bases between. CDR1 is LGHNA and CDR2 is YNFKEQ in the germline V gene. The CDR3 has 15 amino acids. The CDR3 is CASSQEATSGNEQYF. The CDR3 DNA reads TGTGCCAGCAGCCAAGAGGCAACCTCGGGCAACGAGCAGTACTTC.

With respect to this clone: One end of the junction varies from germline; a read error may be responsible. The chain employs TRBV10-3 and TRBJ2-1; no clear D. The CDR3 spans 12 residues. Germline loops: CDR1 ENHRY, CDR2 SYGVKD. In nucleotides, the CDR3 is TGTGCCATCAGAGACTCCGACAATGAGCAGTTCTTC. This codes for CAIRDSDNEQFF.

This chain joins TRBV6-5 and TRBJ1-1; possible D gene TRBD1, 5 bases. CDR3 size: 14 residues. V was trimmed by 10 bases and J by 4 bases, leaving 19 bases between them. Germline CDR1 reads MNHEY; CDR2 reads SVGAGI. The CDR3 DNA follows: TGTGCCACCTCGGGGTCGGACAAAGGCACTGAAGCTTTCTTT. It specifies CATSGSDKGTEAFF.

This clone was detected once. V is TRBV10-3 and J is TRBJ2-7; D unclear. V dropped 0 bases and J dropped 3 bases, with 12 bases sitting between them. Germline CDR1 and CDR2: ENHRY and SYGVKD. The CDR3 covers 15 residues. CDR3 sequence: CAISESVGGDYEQYF. CDR3 in DNA: TGTGCCATCAGTGAGTCAGTGGGTGGAGACTACGAGCAGTACTTC.

In this sample, this clone turned up a few times. In DNA form, the CDR3 reads TGTGCCAGCAGTGACAGGGGGCTGAATTCACCCCTCCACTTT. Translating gives CASSDRGLNSPLHF. V usage is TRBV14 and J usage is TRBJ1-6; TRBD1 matches 10 bases. CDR1 is SGHDN, CDR2 FVKESK, per germline. The length of the CDR3 is 14 residues. Germline trimming cut 6 bases from V and 7 bases from J; bases unmatched to any gene: 3.

This clone occurred a few times. Other DNA sequences from this sample encode an identical CDR3 as well. J is TRBJ1-6 and V is TRBV6-4; no definite D call. This CDR3 region has 13 residues. The germline V gene encodes CDR1 MRHNA and CDR2 SNTAGT. Trimming cost V 0 bases and J 8 bases, with 5 bases left between them. The CDR3 bases are TGTGCCAGCAGTGACTCGAGAGATTCACCCCTCCACTTT. Its protein product is CASSDSRDSPLHF.

The gene calls are TRBV28 and TRBJ2-7; perhaps TRBD1 as D (5 bases). Germline V gene sequence: CDR1 MDHEN, CDR2 SYDVKM. Trimming took 6 bases from V and 7 from J, leaving 19 bases between them. CDR3 length: 14 amino acids. In DNA form, the CDR3 reads TGTGCCAGCAGGCAGGGTAATTCGTTACAGGAGCAGTACTTC. Encoded protein: CASRQGNSLQEQYF.

The rearrangement uses TRBV7-8 and TRBJ2-2; D uncertain. The V end lost 1 base, the J end lost 6 bases, and 12 bases lay between the germline ends. The CDR3 has 15 amino acids. Germline-derived CDR1 and CDR2 are SGHVS and FQNEAQ. CDR3 protein: CASSLVGSYAGELFF. In DNA, the CDR3 is TGTGCCAGCAGCTTAGTTGGGTCCTACGCCGGGGAGCTGTTTTTT.

The chain uses TRBV19 and TRBJ2-5, with D maybe TRBD1 (5 bases). V lost 4 bases to trimming and J lost 4 bases, with 13 bases between them. The CDR3 has 14 amino acids. Germline V gene data show CDR1 as LNHDA and CDR2 as SQIVND (reference sequence). CDR3 region: CASSTPDRRETQYF. CDR3 nucleotides: TGTGCCAGTAGTACCCCCGACAGAAGAGAGACCCAGTACTTC.

Comments on this clone: This sample also contains other DNA sequences that code for the same CDR3. V gene TRBV5-4 combines with J gene TRBJ2-5; maybe TRBD2 (6 bases). Trimming took off 0 bases at V and 4 bases at J, with 10 bases between the two ends. This CDR3 has 14 amino acids. Germline V gene data show CDR1 as SGHNT and CDR2 as YYREEE (reference sequence). This CDR3 reads CASSLAGGGETQYF. The CDR3 DNA is TGTGCCAGCAGCTTGGCCGGGGGTGGAGAGACCCAGTACTTC.

J is TRBJ1-1 and V is TRBV2; no reliable D call. V lost 7 bases, J lost 0 bases, and 12 bases lay in between. The germline gives CDR1 SNHLY, CDR2 FYNNEI. This CDR3 has 14 amino acids. The CDR3: CASTDTHLNTEAFF. For the CDR3, the DNA is TGTGCCAGCACCGACACCCACCTGAACACTGAAGCTTTCTTT.

The chain carries TRBV2 and TRBJ2-1; TRBD1 matches at 7 bases. V was clipped by 6 bases and J by 7 bases; unmatched bases: 9. Germline CDR1 SNHLY, CDR2 FYNNEI. This CDR3 is built from 14 residues. DNA for the CDR3: TGTGCCAGCAGCCGGGACAGTGACGGGAATGAGCAGTTCTTC. It translates to CASSRDSDGNEQFF.

The rearrangement uses TRBV11-3 and TRBJ2-5; 7 bases are a match to TRBD2. V was pared by 5 bases and J by 0 bases, with 0 bases of the junction left unmatched. The germline gives CDR1 SGHNT, CDR2 YENEEA. The CDR3 runs to 13 residues. The CDR3 spells CASSGGDQETQYF. The CDR3 coding sequence is TGTGCCAGCAGCGGGGGGGACCAAGAGACCCAGTACTTC.

This clone was recorded once. This chain joins TRBV5-8 and TRBJ2-7; no reliable D call. The CDR3 totals 13 residues. Trimming pared 3 bases from V and 2 bases from J, leaving 9 bases between. Germline loops: CDR1 SGHTS, CDR2 YDEGEE. CDR3 in DNA: TGTGCCAGCAGCTCTACAGTAACCTACGAGCAGTACTTC. Residues: CASSSTVTYEQYF.

A note on this clone: Distinct nucleotide sequences in the sample also encode this CDR3. V gene TRBV29-1 combines with J gene TRBJ1-3; unclear D gene. There are 12 residues in the CDR3. Between the trimmed V and J ends, which lost 6 bases and 1 base, there was a span of 7 bases. Germline-derived CDR1 and CDR2 are SQVTM and ANQGSEA. The CDR3 nucleotides read TGCAGCGTCCTCGGGTCTGGAAACACCATATATTTT. It specifies CSVLGSGNTIYF.

Points on this clone: The same CDR3 arises from other DNA sequences in this sample as well. The J gene is TRBJ2-6, the V gene TRBV5-4, with D unclear. CDR3 length: 14 amino acids. Trimming pared 3 bases from V and 1 base from J, leaving 5 bases between. Per germline, CDR1 SGHNT and CDR2 YYREEE (reference sequence). CDR3 nucleotide sequence: TGTGCCAGCAGCTCGGTGTCTGGGGCCAACGTCCTGACTTTC. Translating it yields CASSSVSGANVLTF.

V and J are TRBV19 and TRBJ1-4, with D uncertain. The CDR3 contains 13 residues. Germline CDR1 and CDR2: LNHDA and SQIVND (reference sequence). V was shortened by 7 bases and J by 7 bases, with 13 bases between the two germline ends. The CDR3 is CASTPRFGEKLFF. Written as DNA, the CDR3 is TGTGCCAGTACCCCGAGGTTCGGTGAAAAACTGTTTTTT. Based on the CDR3 plus reference TRBV19 and TRBJ1-4, the full variable domain is DGGITQSPKYLFRKEGQNVTLSCEQNLNHDAMYWYRQDPGQGLRLIYYSQIVNDFQKGDIAEGYSVSREKKESFPLTVTSAQKNPTAFYLCASTPRFGEKLFFGSGTQLSVL.

V gene TRBV6-1 combines with J gene TRBJ1-2; D is unresolved. Trimming took off 1 base at V and 1 base at J, with 13 bases between the two ends. The CDR3 length is 16 residues. CDR1 and CDR2 (germline): MNHNS, SASEGT. Written as DNA, the CDR3 is TGTGCCAGCAGTGAAGGAAATACGGGGTATAACTATGGCTACACCTTC. Translating it yields CASSEGNTGYNYGYTF.

As concerns this clone: Other nucleotide sequences from this sample produce the same CDR3. The genes are TRBV18 and TRBJ1-5; D unresolved. V lost 3 bases and J lost 5, with 8 bases in between. Germline assignment: CDR1 KGHSH and CDR2 LQKENI. This CDR3 is 13 amino acids long. The chain's CDR3 is CASSPAGDQPQHF. The CDR3 coding sequence is TGTGCCAGCTCACCGGCGGGAGATCAGCCCCAGCATTTT.

In its sample, this clone was seen once. The CDR3 nucleotides are TGCGCCAGCAGCGTTAATGGGGGGTTTAATCAGCCCCAGCATTTT. The encoded protein is CASSVNGGFNQPQHF. The rearrangement joins TRBV5-1 to TRBJ1-5; the D gene is possibly TRBD1 (5 bases). Germline V gene sequence: CDR1 SGHRS, CDR2 YFSETQ. This CDR3 has 15 residues. V dropped 4 bases and J dropped 4 bases, with 15 bases sitting between them.

This clone was detected once. The chain is built from TRBV19 and TRBJ2-4; possible D gene TRBD1, 5 bases. This CDR3 is 15 amino acids long. Germline lookup yields CDR1 LNHDA and CDR2 SQIVND (reference sequence). V lost 6 bases and J 0 bases, leaving 12 bases between the germline ends. The CDR3, as DNA: TGTGCCAGTAGCAAGGACAAATTAGCCAAAAACATTCAGTACTTC. This sequence encodes CASSKDKLAKNIQYF.

This chain links TRBV19 with TRBJ1-5; D may be TRBD1 (5 bases). The CDR3 extends over 16 amino acids. V lost 6 bases and J lost 7, with 22 bases in between. The germline CDR1 and CDR2 sequences are LNHDA and SQIVND (reference sequence). The CDR3 region has the DNA TGTGCCAGTAGAACCGGGACCCGGGGCGTGAGGCAGCCCCAGCATTTT. Translation gives CASRTGTRGVRQPQHF.